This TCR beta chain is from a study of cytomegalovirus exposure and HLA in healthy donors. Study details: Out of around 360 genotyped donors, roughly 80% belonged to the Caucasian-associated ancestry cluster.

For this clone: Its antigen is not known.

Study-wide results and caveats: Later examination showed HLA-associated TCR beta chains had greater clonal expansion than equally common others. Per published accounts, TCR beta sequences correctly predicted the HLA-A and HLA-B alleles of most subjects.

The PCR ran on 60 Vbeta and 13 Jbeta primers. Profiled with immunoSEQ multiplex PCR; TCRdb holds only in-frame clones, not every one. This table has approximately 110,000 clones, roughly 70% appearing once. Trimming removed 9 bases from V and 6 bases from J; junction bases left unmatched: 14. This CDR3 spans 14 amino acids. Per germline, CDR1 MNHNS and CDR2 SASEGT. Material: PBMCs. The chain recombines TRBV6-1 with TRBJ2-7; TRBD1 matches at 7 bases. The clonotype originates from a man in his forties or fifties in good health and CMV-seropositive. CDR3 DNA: TGTGCCAGGATGAGTAAGACAGGGCCCCTCGAGCAGTACGTC. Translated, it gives CARMSKTGPLEQYV.